The 6 T cell receptor beta chains below come from one sample, sequenced in a study of T cell responses to AZD1222 COVID-19 vaccine. TCRdb keeps only in-frame clones here, not all; method: immunoSEQ multiplex PCR. The repertoire holds around 180,000 clones, with 87% as singletons. The input for sequencing was peripheral blood, taken on day 0 of AZD1222 vaccination. The source of these receptors is an adult in good health.

This rearrangement joins TRBV5-5 to TRBJ2-3, with no clear D. Germline lookup yields CDR1 SGHKS and CDR2 YYEKEE (reference sequence). With 6 bases removed from V and 2 bases from J, the gap between germline ends came to 13 bases. The CDR3 covers 14 residues. CDR3 loop: CASTLDFSTDTQYF. The CDR3 DNA sequence: TGTGCCAGCACCCTAGACTTTTCCACAGATACGCAGTATTTT.

The V call is TRBV19, the J call TRBJ2-1; 8 bases agree with TRBD2. The ends lost 5 bases at V and 3 bases at J; junction bases unmatched: 6. The CDR3 covers 15 residues. Germline CDR1 LNHDA, CDR2 SQIVND (reference sequence). The CDR3 spells CASSWELAGYNEQFF. DNA for the CDR3: TGTGCCAGTAGTTGGGAGCTAGCGGGCTACAATGAGCAGTTCTTC.

The V and J genes are TRBV2 and TRBJ1-1; 8 positions match TRBD1. Germline CDR1 and CDR2: SNHLY and FYNNEI. Unmatched junction bases numbered 10, after V lost 5 bases and J lost 11 bases. This CDR3 spans 13 amino acids. The CDR3 is CASSQTTTGVAFF. The CDR3 DNA sequence: TGTGCCAGCAGTCAAACTACGACAGGGGTTGCTTTCTTT.

The rearrangement uses TRBV30 and TRBJ2-3; TRBD2 matches at 11 bases. The CDR3 totals 15 residues. The trim removed 5 bases at V and 4 bases at J, leaving 8 bases unmatched. Germline-derived CDR1 and CDR2 are GTSNPN and SVGIG (reference sequence). CDR3: CAWDRTSGSADTQYF. In DNA form, the CDR3 reads TGTGCCTGGGACCGAACTAGCGGGAGTGCAGATACGCAGTATTTT.

The rearrangement links TRBV28 to TRBJ1-4; D not resolved. With 4 bases removed from V and 8 bases from J, the gap between germline ends came to 17 bases. The CDR3 loop spans 15 amino acids. Germline V CDR1 and CDR2: MDHEN, SYDVKM. CDR3 in DNA: TGTGCCAGCAGTTACCAGACGGCCCCGGGGGAAAAACTGTTTTTT. Translation: CASSYQTAPGEKLFF.

The chain carries TRBV15 and TRBJ2-7; 9 bases are shared with TRBD1. The CDR3 length is 16 residues. Trimming at V came to 8 bases and at J to 4 bases, leaving 15 bases not matched to a gene. CDR1 LNHNV and CDR2 YYDKDF come from the germline V gene (reference sequence). The CDR3 loop reads CATGGSLGQGPYEQYF. The CDR3 DNA is TGTGCCACCGGAGGGTCTCTGGGACAGGGTCCGTACGAGCAGTACTTC.